Each of the 19 T cell receptor beta chains below was sequenced from the same sample in a study of T cells in Graves' hyperthyroidism and ophthalmopathy. Template material for amplifying TCR beta CDR3 regions consisted of RNA transcripts. With the HTBI primer set, the TCR CDR3 went through a first round of RT-PCR. TCRdb re-called the multiplex PCR reads through MiXCR, storing one row per CDR3 protein. The sample consists of about 480,000 distinct CDR3 sequences, approximately 23% of them appearing once. Sequenced sample: blood. The receptors derive from a woman between 70 and 85 years old with Graves' ophthalmopathy.

This clonotype has a count of ten or more. V is TRBV7-6 and J is TRBJ2-1; 9 positions match TRBD2. The V gene's germline CDR1 is SGHVS and CDR2 FNYEAQ. CDR3 length: 16 residues. V was pared by 5 bases and J by 9 bases, with 14 bases of the junction left unmatched. CDR3 protein: CASSTPVAGGEAEQFF. The CDR3 DNA sequence: TGTGCCAGCAGCACCCCAGTCGCGGGAGGGGAGGCTGAGCAGTTCTTC.

The gene calls are TRBV18 and TRBJ2-7, with D tentatively TRBD2 (6 bases). Germline V gene lookup returns CDR1 KGHSH and CDR2 LQKENI. This CDR3 is built from 14 residues. V was trimmed by 3 bases and J by 2 bases, leaving 11 bases between them. DNA for the CDR3: TGTGCCAGCTCACCCACCCGCGGGGCCTACGAGCAGTACTTC. Translating it yields CASSPTRGAYEQYF.

The chain links TRBV28 to TRBJ2-7; 9 nucleotides align to TRBD1. The length of the CDR3 is 13 residues. The germline gives CDR1 MDHEN, CDR2 SYDVKM. Trimming cost V 6 bases and J 6 bases; bases outside gene matches: 6. CDR3 coding DNA: TGTGCCAGCAGGCGGACAGGGGTTCGCGAGCAGTACTTC. As protein: CASRRTGVREQYF.

This clonotype was seen a few times. This chain links TRBV30 with TRBJ2-1, with D possibly TRBD2 on 6 matching bases. The CDR3 totals 14 residues. Germline V gene sequence: CDR1 GTSNPN, CDR2 SVGIG (reference sequence). The V end lost 4 bases, the J end lost 4 bases, and 14 bases lay between the germline ends. The CDR3 DNA reads as TGTGCCTGGAATCGGAGGGCCTGGTACAATGAGCAGTTCTTC. Translated: CAWNRRAWYNEQFF. Drawing the rest from reference TRBV30 and TRBJ2-1, the complete variable domain is SQTIHQWPATLVQPVGSPLSLECTVEGTSNPNLYWYRQAAGRGLQLLFYSVGIGQISSEVPQNLSASRPQDRQFILSSKKLLLSDSGFYLCAWNRRAWYNEQFFGPGTRLTVL.

Only a few counts were recorded for this clonotype. The CDR3 spells CASLRIYPGNTIYF. CDR3 in DNA: TGTGCCAGCCTTCGGATCTATCCTGGAAACACCATATATTTT. The V call is TRBV12-3 or TRBV12-4, the J call TRBJ1-3; D unclear. The CDR3 has 14 residues. Trimming cost V 8 bases and J 2 bases, with 13 bases left between them.

V is TRBV6-5 and J is TRBJ1-3; tentatively, D is TRBD1 (6 bases). The CDR3 has 18 residues. The V end lost 2 bases, the J end lost 0 bases, and 17 bases lay between the germline ends. Germline-derived CDR1 and CDR2 are MNHEY and SVGAGI. CDR3 amino acids: CASSYPGGQASSGNTIYF. Written as DNA, the CDR3 is TGTGCCAGCAGTTACCCTGGGGGGCAGGCAAGCTCTGGAAACACCATATATTTT.

The V call is TRBV18, the J call TRBJ1-5; 11 bases are a match to TRBD1. This CDR3 comprises 15 residues. The ends lost 4 bases at V and 7 bases at J; junction bases unmatched: 6. From germline, CDR1 is KGHSH and CDR2 LQKENI. In DNA, the CDR3 is TGTGCCAGCTCACGAGGGACAGGGGGAGAACAGCCCCAGCATTTT. It codes for CASSRGTGGEQPQHF.

This clonotype was counted many times. This chain joins TRBV27 and TRBJ1-6; D uncertain. In germline, CDR1 is MNHEY, CDR2 SMNVEV (reference sequence). The CDR3 is 13 residues long. Between the trimmed V and J ends, which lost 6 bases and 11 bases, there was a span of 14 bases. The CDR3 loop is CASSQRISTPLHF. CDR3 coding DNA: TGTGCCAGCAGCCAGAGGATTTCGACACCCCTCCACTTT.

This chain connects TRBV7-2 to TRBJ2-7; D gene uncertain. The CDR3 totals 15 residues. V lost 6 bases and J lost 2, with 17 bases in between. Per germline, CDR1 SGHTA and CDR2 FQGNSA. The CDR3 coding sequence is TGTGCCAGCAGATATAGTGTGCTTTCGACCTACGAGCAGTACTTC. It encodes CASRYSVLSTYEQYF.

The chain has TRBV5-1 and TRBJ2-1; TRBD2 agrees at 11 bases. This CDR3 has 16 amino acids. V was pared by 3 bases and J by 0 bases, with 2 bases of the junction left unmatched. CDR1 is SGHRS, CDR2 YFSETQ, per germline. CDR3 bases: TGCGCCAGCAGCTGGGGACTAGCGGCCTCCTACAATGAGCAGTTCTTC. Its protein is CASSWGLAASYNEQFF. Using reference TRBV5-1 and TRBJ2-1 for the parts outside the CDR3, the full variable domain is KAGVTQTPRYLIKTRGQQVTLSCSPISGHRSVSWYQQTPGQGLQFLFEYFSETQRNKGNFPGRFSGRQFSNSRSEMNVSTLELGDSALYLCASSWGLAASYNEQFFGPGTRLTVL.

This clonotype was seen many times. This rearrangement joins TRBV29-1 to TRBJ2-5; a possible D gene is TRBD1 (5 bases). V was trimmed by 7 bases and J by 0 bases, leaving 12 bases between them. This CDR3 has 13 amino acids. Germline CDR1 and CDR2: SQVTM and ANQGSEA. The CDR3 DNA reads TGCAGCGGCAGTAAGGGGTACCAAGAGACCCAGTACTTC. It specifies CSGSKGYQETQYF.

With regard to this clonotype: Being one base from a much bigger clone, this may be a read error. The rearrangement links TRBV28 to TRBJ1-5; D unresolved. Germline-derived CDR1 and CDR2 are MDHEN and SYDVKM. The CDR3 consists of 15 residues. In nucleotides, the CDR3 is TGTGCCAGCAGTTCCCCTCCGGGAAGCAATCGGCCCCAGCATTTT. Translating it yields CASSSPPGSNRPQHF.

The rearrangement links TRBV9 to TRBJ2-3; no clear D gene. The V end lost 0 bases, the J end lost 0 bases, and 11 bases lay between the germline ends. The CDR3 totals 16 residues. Germline assignment: CDR1 SGDLS and CDR2 YYNGEE. The CDR3, as DNA: TGTGCCAGCAGCGTAGGCCCAAGCGACAGCACAGATACGCAGTATTTT. It yields the protein CASSVGPSDSTDTQYF.

This clonotype was observed many times. The chain uses TRBV12-3 or TRBV12-4 and TRBJ2-7; 10 bases match TRBD1. J was trimmed by 4 bases and V by 6 bases; bases with no gene match: 6. The CDR3 loop spans 14 amino acids. The CDR3 loop is CASRLRTGGYEQYF. CDR3 DNA sequence: TGTGCCAGCAGGCTTCGGACAGGGGGGTACGAGCAGTACTTC.

About this clonotype: This clone may be a read error of a much larger clone one base away. V gene TRBV28 combines with J gene TRBJ1-2; 9 bases match TRBD1. The CDR3 runs 16 residues. V shed 4 bases, J shed 4 bases, and the junction held 10 bases outside the gene matches. The germline V gene has CDR1 MDHEN and CDR2 SYDVKM. This CDR3 is CASSSSGTGFSYGYTF. The CDR3 bases are TGTGCCAGCAGTTCCTCCGGGACAGGGTTCTCCTATGGCTACACCTTC.

V usage is TRBV28 and J usage is TRBJ2-3; 12 bases map to TRBD2. CDR3 length equals 16 residues. Losses at the gene ends were 4 bases for V and 3 bases for J; bases not matched to a gene: 5. Germline CDR1 MDHEN, CDR2 SYDVKM. The chain's CDR3 is CASSSPTSGRTDTQYF. As DNA, the CDR3 is TGTGCCAGCAGTTCCCCGACTAGCGGGAGAACAGATACGCAGTATTTT.

Written as DNA, the CDR3 is TGCAGTGCTAGAGTCAGGGGGAGCACAGATACGCAGTATTTT. This gives the protein CSARVRGSTDTQYF. J is TRBJ2-3 and V is TRBV20-1; 7 bases agree with TRBD1. V gave up 1 base and J gave up 0 bases; unmatched junction bases: 1. The CDR3 is made up of 14 amino acids. The germline V gene encodes CDR1 DFQATT and CDR2 SNEGSKA (reference sequence).

There are a few counts of this clonotype. The chain's CDR3 is CSVVFTDTQYF. CDR3 nucleotides: TGCAGTGTGGTGTTCACAGATACGCAGTATTTT. The chain links TRBV20-1 to TRBJ2-3; D is ambiguous. Trimming took 7 bases from V and 2 from J, leaving 7 bases between them. Germline values: CDR1 DFQATT, CDR2 SNEGSKA (reference sequence). This CDR3 has 11 residues.

The sample holds a few counts of this clonotype. V is TRBV6-1 and J is TRBJ1-1; 8 bases align to TRBD1. Trimming cost V 1 base and J 10 bases; bases outside gene matches: 8. CDR1 MNHNS and CDR2 SASEGT come from the germline V gene. There are 14 residues in the CDR3. The chain's CDR3 is CASSEGQGALRAFF. The CDR3, as DNA: TGTGCCAGCAGTGAAGGTCAGGGGGCGCTTAGAGCTTTCTTT.